This TCR beta chain was sequenced in a study of blood T cell repertoires in COVID-19. This CDR3 is built from 17 residues. V lost 5 bases to trimming and J lost 0 bases; unmatched junction nucleotides: 11. CDR1 is SGHNT and CDR2 is YENEEA in the germline V gene. Authors' processing steps: Reference gene primer amplification gave nucleated cell count estimates. Method: immunoSEQ multiplex PCR; TCRdb's copy keeps in-frame clones and lacks some. V and J calls plus clone size are reproduced from that table; the DNA served to infer D and trimming. This sample yields some 300,000 clones, of which over 75% are seen a single time; roughly 4.5% belongs to the top ten. Participant-given clinical history determined each cohort assignment.

The receptor was isolated from a man aged 30 to 39 who had recovered from COVID-19. The sample consisted of PBMCs or T cells enriched from blood (not recorded which). The V and J genes are TRBV11-3 and TRBJ2-3, with 7 nucleotides matching TRBD2. The CDR3 coding sequence is TGTGCCAGCAGCCTAGGTGCGGCTAGCGGAAGCACAGATACGCAGTATTTT. This translates into CASSLGAASGSTDTQYF.